The next 12 T cell receptor beta chains were all read from a single sample in a study of blood T cell repertoires in COVID-19. Only in-frame clones appear in the TCRdb table, and some are missing; sequencing was by immunoSEQ multiplex PCR. The data contain around 300,000 clones, over 75% of them singletons. Source material: peripheral blood. The receptors derive from a human donor in a cohort sampled during active COVID-19.

V usage is TRBV20-1 and J usage is TRBJ2-1; 11 positions agree with TRBD2. Germline assignment: CDR1 DFQATT and CDR2 SNEGSKA (reference sequence). The junction had 8 bases not matched to a gene; V was cut back by 3 bases and J by 4 bases. The CDR3 totals 16 residues. The CDR3 coding sequence is TGCAGTGCTAGTTCCCCGGGACTAGCGGAATACAATGAGCAGTTCTTC. Protein product: CSASSPGLAEYNEQFF.

The chain carries TRBV28 and TRBJ1-1; D perhaps matches TRBD1 (6 bases). The V gene lost 6 bases and the J gene lost 7 bases, with 21 bases spanning the gap. The CDR3 loop spans 15 amino acids. Germline V gene sequence: CDR1 MDHEN, CDR2 SYDVKM. The CDR3 DNA sequence: TGTGCCAGCAGCCTCCCGGGACGGGGAGGGGGTGAAGCTTTCTTT. Translation gives CASSLPGRGGGEAFF.

The chain joins TRBV7-2 to TRBJ1-2; perhaps TRBD1 as D (6 bases). V was pared by 6 bases and J by 4 bases, with 12 bases between. The CDR3 sequence is 13 residues long. CDR1 is SGHTA and CDR2 is FQGNSA in the germline V gene. CDR3 nucleotides: TGTGCCAGCAGGCTTCCAGGGGTCTATGGCTACACCTTC. This sequence encodes CASRLPGVYGYTF. The variable domain in full, completed from reference TRBV7-2 and TRBJ1-2, reads GAGVSQSPSNKVTEKGKDVELRCDPISGHTALYWYRQSLGQGLEFLIYFQGNSAPDKSGLPSDRFSAERTGGSVSTLTIQRTQQEDSAVYLCASRLPGVYGYTFGSGTRLTVV.

DNA of the CDR3: TGTGCCATCAGTGAGACCCCGACTCCCAACGGGGAGCTGTTTTTT. Amino acids: CAISETPTPNGELFF. The chain uses TRBV10-3 and TRBJ2-2; D gene ambiguous. V shed 2 bases and J shed 7 bases, with 14 bases lying between them. The germline V gene encodes CDR1 ENHRY and CDR2 SYGVKD. The CDR3 length is 15 residues.

Comments on this clone: The sample carries other DNA sequences with the same CDR3. The chain is built from TRBV15 and TRBJ1-5; D gene unclear. Germline CDR1 and CDR2: LNHNV and YYDKDF (reference sequence). The CDR3 is 12 amino acids. V was shortened by 0 bases and J by 7 bases, with 4 bases between the two germline ends. CDR3 residues: CATSRDQQPQHF. The CDR3, as DNA: TGTGCCACCAGCAGAGATCAGCAGCCCCAGCATTTT.

V and J are TRBV29-1 and TRBJ2-3; D is possibly TRBD2 (5 bases). Per germline, CDR1 SQVTM and CDR2 ANQGSEA. The germline V and J ends were trimmed by 6 bases and 2 bases, with 18 bases remaining between them. The CDR3 loop spans 15 amino acids. For the CDR3, the DNA is TGCAGCGTGACCCCGAGTAGCGCGACCACAGATACGCAGTATTTT. Translating gives CSVTPSSATTDTQYF.

The chain employs TRBV28 and TRBJ2-7, with 9 nucleotides matching TRBD1. The V segment lost 8 bases and the J segment 4 bases; nucleotides outside the gene matches: 6. Germline-derived CDR1 and CDR2 are MDHEN and SYDVKM. The CDR3 extends over 13 amino acids. CDR3 DNA sequence: TGTGCCAGCGCGGACAGGGGCTCTTACGAGCAGTACTTC. Protein: CASADRGSYEQYF. The complete variable domain, with remaining parts taken from reference TRBV28 and TRBJ2-7, reads DVKVTQSSRYLVKRTGEKVFLECVQDMDHENMFWYRQDPGLGLRLIYFSYDVKMKEKGDIPEGYSVSREKKERFSLILESASTNQTSMYLCASADRGSYEQYFGPGTRLTVT.

The chain employs TRBV5-1 and TRBJ2-7; D perhaps matches TRBD2 (7 bases). Trimming pared 4 bases from V and 4 bases from J, leaving 30 bases between. The V gene's germline CDR1 is SGHRS and CDR2 YFSETQ. CDR3 length: 19 residues. CDR3 coding DNA: TGCGCCAGCAGCATCTTCTCCGGGACACAGTCTAGCGGAGTTTACGAGCAGTACTTC. Translation: CASSIFSGTQSSGVYEQYF. Combining the CDR3 with reference TRBV5-1 and TRBJ2-7 gives the whole variable domain KAGVTQTPRYLIKTRGQQVTLSCSPISGHRSVSWYQQTPGQGLQFLFEYFSETQRNKGNFPGRFSGRQFSNSRSEMNVSTLELGDSALYLCASSIFSGTQSSGVYEQYFGPGTRLTVT.

V is TRBV9 and J is TRBJ2-1; weak D call: TRBD2 (5 bases). Per germline, CDR1 SGDLS and CDR2 YYNGEE. The CDR3 consists of 14 residues. Trimming removed 0 bases at V and 8 bases at J, with 12 bases between. CDR3: CASSVASLAHEQFF. CDR3 sequence (DNA): TGTGCCAGCAGCGTAGCTTCCCTAGCCCATGAGCAGTTCTTC.

The chain employs TRBV20-1 and TRBJ1-4; TRBD1 matches at 8 bases. This CDR3 is 11 amino acids long. The germline V gene has CDR1 DFQATT and CDR2 SNEGSKA (reference sequence). The trim removed 7 bases at V and 8 bases at J, leaving 3 bases unmatched. The CDR3 spells CSGAGGEKLFF. In DNA, the CDR3 is TGCAGTGGTGCAGGGGGCGAAAAACTGTTTTTT.

The chain uses TRBV3-1 (or the pseudogene TRBV3-2) and TRBJ1-2; D unclear. The CDR3 sequence is 14 residues long. Germline CDR1 and CDR2: LGHDT and YNNKEL (reference sequence). The V gene lost 5 bases and the J gene lost 5 bases, with 15 bases spanning the gap. The CDR3 DNA reads TGTGCCAGCAGCTCCGGGAGGGTAAGGTATGGCTACACCTTC. It translates to CASSSGRVRYGYTF.

The rearrangement links TRBV28 to TRBJ2-5; the D gene is possibly TRBD2 (5 bases). From germline, CDR1 is MDHEN and CDR2 SYDVKM. This CDR3 has 15 amino acids. The V end was cut by 6 bases, the J end by 2 bases, with 16 bases between. CDR3 sequence reads: CASRGRRSGQETQYF. The CDR3 bases are TGTGCCAGCAGGGGCCGGAGAAGCGGACAAGAGACCCAGTACTTC.